These 30 T cell receptor beta chains originate from one sample sequenced in a study of early T cells in non-severe SARS-CoV-2 infection. One entry per CDR3 protein results from TCRdb running MiXCR on the 5' RACE reads. The sample contains some 57,000 distinct CDR3 sequences, approximately 9.9% of which appear only once. The sample consisted of whole blood. The receptors originated from an adult who was a healthcare worker with PCR-confirmed SARS-CoV-2 infection or an uninfected control (not recorded which).

This clonotype was detected a few times. The rearrangement joins TRBV2 to TRBJ1-1; D uncertain. Germline V gives CDR1 SNHLY, CDR2 FYNNEI. Trimming stripped 8 bases from V and 2 bases from J, with 15 bases between. The CDR3 loop spans 14 amino acids. The CDR3 nucleotides read TGTGCCAGCCTCACCGGAGACTCAAACACTGAAGCTTTCTTT. Residues: CASLTGDSNTEAFF.

In its sample, this clonotype was seen many times. This chain connects TRBV5-4 to TRBJ2-1; the match to TRBD1 covers 8 bases. Trimming cost V 4 bases and J 4 bases; bases outside gene matches: 10. CDR3 length: 16 amino acids. CDR1 SGHNT and CDR2 YYREEE come from the germline V gene (reference sequence). CDR3 in amino acids: CASSPPPGQGYNEQFF. In DNA, the CDR3 is TGTGCCAGCAGCCCCCCTCCCGGACAGGGATACAATGAGCAGTTCTTC. Complete variable domain (other parts from reference TRBV5-4 and TRBJ2-1): ETGVTQSPTHLIKTRGQQVTLRCSSQSGHNTVSWYQQALGQGPQFIFQYYREEENGRGNFPPRFSGLQFPNYSSELNVNALELDDSALYLCASSPPPGQGYNEQFFGPGTRLTVL.

For the CDR3, the DNA is TGTGCCAGCAGTGCGGAGACAGGGGACTACGAGCAGTACTTC. Residues: CASSAETGDYEQYF. The chain has TRBV2 and TRBJ2-7; 8 positions agree with TRBD1. The germline gives CDR1 SNHLY, CDR2 FYNNEI. CDR3 length: 14 amino acids. V lost 4 bases to trimming and J lost 3 bases; unmatched junction nucleotides: 5.

This clonotype was counted at least ten times. J is TRBJ2-1 and V is TRBV7-3; the D call may be TRBD1 or TRBD2 (5 bases each). CDR1 and CDR2 from the germline V gene are SGHTA and FQGTGA. V was shortened by 5 bases and J by 5 bases, with 13 bases between the two germline ends. This CDR3 is built from 14 residues. The chain's CDR3 is CASSPSGTHNEQFF. CDR3 coding DNA: TGTGCCAGCAGCCCAAGTGGGACCCACAATGAGCAGTTCTTC.

This clonotype was counted between two and nine times. The gene calls are TRBV5-1 and TRBJ2-2; D is uncertain. Germline V gives CDR1 SGHRS, CDR2 YFSETQ. CDR3 length equals 14 residues. Between the trimmed V and J ends, which lost 0 bases and 7 bases, there was a span of 10 bases. The DNA for the CDR3 is TGCGCCAGCAGCTTGGGGACCCACGGCGGGGAGCTGTTTTTT. It codes for CASSLGTHGGELFF.

The chain is built from TRBV5-6 and TRBJ1-1; 7 bases agree with TRBD1. V lost 4 bases to trimming and J lost 5 bases; unmatched junction nucleotides: 11. This CDR3 has 15 residues. Germline V CDR1 and CDR2: SGHDT, YYEEEE. CDR3 residues: CASSGRQGRGTEAFF. The DNA for the CDR3 is TGTGCCAGCAGCGGACGACAGGGCCGAGGGACTGAAGCTTTCTTT.

This clonotype has a handful of counts. The chain carries TRBV4-1 and TRBJ1-4, with D tentatively TRBD1 (6 bases). Germline lookup yields CDR1 MGHRA and CDR2 YSYEKL. The ends were cut back, 4 bases at V and 5 bases at J, with 11 bases in the middle. The CDR3 is made up of 14 amino acids. CDR3 coding DNA: TGCGCCAGCAGCCCCCGGGACATAAATGAAAAACTGTTTTTT. It is translated as CASSPRDINEKLFF.

V gene TRBV14 combines with J gene TRBJ2-7; unclear D gene. Germline V gene data show CDR1 as SGHDN and CDR2 as FVKESK. Trimming pared 0 bases from V and 6 bases from J, leaving 6 bases between. The CDR3 loop spans 12 amino acids. The CDR3, as DNA: TGTGCCAGCAGCCAAGATTGGGGCGAGCAGTACTTC. The encoded protein is CASSQDWGEQYF.

Ten or more counts support this clonotype. The CDR3 DNA follows: TGTGCCTGGAGCCTTCAGGGCTACGAGCAGTACTTC. Protein sequence: CAWSLQGYEQYF. This sequence joins TRBV30 and TRBJ2-7; possible D gene TRBD1, 5 bases. This CDR3 has 12 residues. Between the trimmed V and J ends, which lost 3 bases and 3 bases, there was a span of 9 bases. Germline CDR1 is GTSNPN and CDR2 is SVGIG (reference sequence).

This clonotype showed up just a few times. The V and J genes are TRBV9 and TRBJ2-5; 7 bases are shared with TRBD1. Germline V lookup: CDR1 SGDLS, CDR2 YYNGEE. With V trimmed by 4 bases and J by 3 bases, 6 bases remained unmatched. The CDR3 contains 14 residues. The CDR3 DNA reads TGTGCCAGCAGCCGGAACGACAGGGAAGAGACCCAGTACTTC. Protein product: CASSRNDREETQYF.

The chain combines TRBV5-1 with TRBJ2-1, with a weak D call TRBD1 (7 bases). CDR3 length equals 16 residues. CDR1 and CDR2 (germline): SGHRS, YFSETQ. The V end was cut by 2 bases, the J end by 7 bases, with 19 bases between. The CDR3, as DNA: TGCGCCAGCAGCTTAGGAGGGGGCCTATCGACGAATGAGCAGTTCTTC. It codes for CASSLGGGLSTNEQFF.

This clonotype was observed at least ten times. V gene TRBV29-1 combines with J gene TRBJ2-4; D gene uncertain. In germline, CDR1 is SQVTM, CDR2 ANQGSEA. This CDR3 comprises 13 residues. V was clipped by 5 bases and J by 0 bases, with 8 bases between them. Here the CDR3 reads CSVRDGAKNIQYF. The CDR3, as DNA: TGCAGCGTTCGAGACGGAGCCAAAAACATTCAGTACTTC.

At least ten counts were recorded for this clonotype. This chain links TRBV14 with TRBJ2-1; the D gene is possibly TRBD2 (5 bases). Germline V gives CDR1 SGHDN, CDR2 FVKESK. V shed 4 bases and J shed 4 bases, with 14 bases lying between them. This CDR3 comprises 15 residues. The CDR3 protein is CASSPPGSGYNEQFF. The CDR3 bases are TGTGCCAGCAGCCCCCCCGGCTCGGGGTACAATGAGCAGTTCTTC.

This clonotype was seen repeatedly, ten times or more. The V gene is TRBV7-8, the J gene TRBJ2-3; D is tentatively TRBD1 or TRBD2 (5 bases each). V was pared by 5 bases and J by 1 base, with 10 bases between. The CDR3 loop spans 14 amino acids. Germline V gene data show CDR1 as SGHVS and CDR2 as FQNEAQ. The CDR3: CASSLVGRTDTQYF. In nucleotides, the CDR3 is TGTGCCAGCAGCCTGGTGGGACGCACAGATACGCAGTATTTT.

This clonotype was counted many times. This chain uses TRBV5-1 with TRBJ2-3, with D possibly TRBD1 on 6 matching bases. The CDR3 covers 15 residues. The germline V and J ends were trimmed by 0 bases and 5 bases, with 13 bases remaining between them. Germline V gene data show CDR1 as SGHRS and CDR2 as YFSETQ. CDR3 sequence (DNA): TGCGCCAGCAGCTTGGTCCAAGCCAGGGGAGATACGCAGTATTTT. It is translated as CASSLVQARGDTQYF.

This clonotype appeared a few times. This chain joins TRBV7-9 and TRBJ2-2, with D unresolved. The germline V gene has CDR1 SEHNR and CDR2 FQNEAQ (reference sequence). Trimming cost V 7 bases and J 4 bases, with 4 bases left between them. CDR3 length: 11 residues. In DNA form, the CDR3 reads TGTGCCAGCACCATCACCGGGGAGCTGTTTTTT. This encodes CASTITGELFF.

The sample holds a few counts of this clonotype. This chain links TRBV20-1 with TRBJ2-3; 11 bases line up with TRBD2. J lost 2 bases, V lost 1 base, and 5 bases had no gene match. Germline assignment: CDR1 DFQATT and CDR2 SNEGSKA (reference sequence). The CDR3 runs 16 residues. CDR3 coding DNA: TGCAGTGCTAGAGGCCGGACTAGCGGGTTCACAGATACGCAGTATTTT. Protein product: CSARGRTSGFTDTQYF.

This clonotype was observed a single time. This chain uses TRBV18 with TRBJ2-6, with 7 bases lining up with TRBD1. This CDR3 has 17 residues. The germline V gene has CDR1 KGHSH and CDR2 LQKENI. The trim removed 2 bases at V and 2 bases at J, leaving 6 bases unmatched. This CDR3 reads CASSPEQGIPGANVLTF. The CDR3, as DNA: TGTGCCAGCTCACCAGAACAGGGGATTCCTGGGGCCAACGTCCTGACTTTC. The full variable domain, in which reference TRBV18 and TRBJ2-6 provide the parts outside the CDR3, is NAGVMQNPRHLVRRRGQEARLRCSPMKGHSHVYWYRQLPEEGLKFMVYLQKENIIDESGMPKERFSAEFPKEGPSILRIQQVVRGDSAAYFCASSPEQGIPGANVLTFGAGSRLTVL.

The table lists this clonotype with many counts. This chain joins TRBV6-1 and TRBJ1-1; TRBD1 might be the D (5 bases). CDR1 is MNHNS and CDR2 is SASEGT in the germline V gene. The CDR3 covers 15 residues. V lost 2 bases and J lost 0, with 10 bases in between. The CDR3 DNA follows: TGTGCCAGCAGTGAACAGCCGGGGCTGAACACTGAAGCTTTCTTT. Amino acid sequence: CASSEQPGLNTEAFF.

This clonotype appeared a few times. Relative to the germline gene, one junction end is altered; a read error may explain this. The V gene is TRBV3-1, the J gene TRBJ1-1, with D tentatively TRBD1 (5 bases). CDR3 size: 13 residues. Germline V gene lookup returns CDR1 LGHDT and CDR2 YNNKEL (reference sequence). The CDR3 DNA reads TGTGCCAGCAGCGAGGGGATTGGGTCTGAAGTTTTCTTT. It specifies CASSEGIGSEVFF. Full variable domain (remainder filled in from reference TRBV3-1 and TRBJ1-1): DTAVSQTPKYLVTQMGNDKSIKCEQNLGHDTMYWYKQDSKKFLKIMFSYNNKELIINETVPNRFSPKSPDKAHLNLHINSLELGDSAVYFCASSEGIGSEVFFGQGTRLTVV.

This chain uses TRBV7-6 with TRBJ2-7; D is unclear. V was pared by 4 bases and J by 6 bases, with 13 bases between. This CDR3 has 13 residues. Germline V gene lookup returns CDR1 SGHVS and CDR2 FNYEAQ. CDR3: CASSSTTAAEQYF. The CDR3 nucleotides read TGTGCCAGCAGCTCCACAACGGCCGCCGAGCAGTACTTC.

This clonotype was observed a handful of times. This rearrangement joins TRBV3-1 to TRBJ1-2; D not resolved. Trimming took 1 base from V and 7 from J, leaving 19 bases between them. The CDR3 sequence is 16 residues long. Germline assignment: CDR1 LGHDT and CDR2 YNNKEL (reference sequence). The CDR3 sequence is CASSQAAAGITGGYTF. The CDR3 coding sequence is TGTGCCAGCAGCCAAGCGGCGGCGGGGATTACTGGTGGCTACACCTTC. Based on the CDR3 plus reference TRBV3-1 and TRBJ1-2, the full variable domain is DTAVSQTPKYLVTQMGNDKSIKCEQNLGHDTMYWYKQDSKKFLKIMFSYNNKELIINETVPNRFSPKSPDKAHLNLHINSLELGDSAVYFCASSQAAAGITGGYTFGSGTRLTVV.

The chain couples TRBV29-1 to TRBJ2-1, with unresolved D. The ends were cut back, 4 bases at V and 2 bases at J, with 6 bases in the middle. Per germline, CDR1 SQVTM and CDR2 ANQGSEA. CDR3 length: 12 residues. Here the CDR3 DNA reads TGCAGCGTTGTGACGCCCTACAATGAGCAGTTCTTC. Its translation: CSVVTPYNEQFF.

Comments on this clonotype: The germline gene is not matched at one end of the junction; a read error may be the cause. This rearrangement joins TRBV18 to TRBJ1-1; no definite D call. The CDR3 sequence is 15 residues long. The germline gives CDR1 KGHSH, CDR2 LQKENI. CDR3 sequence reads: CASSSRFSVNPEAFF. CDR3 bases: TGTGCCAGCTCTTCCCGATTCTCCGTGAACCCTGAAGCTTTCTTT. Filled out from reference TRBV18 and TRBJ1-1, the complete variable domain reads NAGVMQNPRHLVRRRGQEARLRCSPMKGHSHVYWYRQLPEEGLKFMVYLQKENIIDESGMPKERFSAEFPKEGPSILRIQQVVRGDSAAYFCASSSRFSVNPEAFFGQGTRLTVV.

This clonotype showed up many times. V is TRBV29-1 and J is TRBJ2-5; no definite D call. Trimming took 5 bases from V and 1 from J, leaving 5 bases between them. CDR1 is SQVTM and CDR2 is ANQGSEA in the germline V gene. The CDR3 runs 11 residues. Here the CDR3 DNA reads TGCAGCGTTAATGGCCAAGAGACCCAGTACTTC. It encodes CSVNGQETQYF.

The J gene is TRBJ2-3, the V gene TRBV25-1; D not certain. The V gene lost 4 bases and the J gene lost 2 bases, with 7 bases spanning the gap. CDR3 length: 13 amino acids. Germline-derived CDR1 and CDR2 are MGHDK and SYGVNS. CDR3 in amino acids: CASSGTLTDTQYF. CDR3 sequence (DNA): TGTGCCAGCAGTGGAACGCTCACAGATACGCAGTATTTT.

This clonotype has at least ten counts. This chain joins TRBV20-1 and TRBJ2-3; D may match TRBD1 or TRBD2 (6 bases each). V was cut by 5 bases and J by 3 bases, with 18 bases left in between. In germline, CDR1 is DFQATT, CDR2 SNEGSKA (reference sequence). The CDR3 spans 15 residues. CDR3 bases: TGCAGTGCTTCTCTGTCGGGGGCGGAAACAGATACGCAGTATTTT. Its protein is CSASLSGAETDTQYF.

This clonotype came up many times. J is TRBJ1-6 and V is TRBV6-1; D ambiguous. The ends were cut back, 6 bases at V and 4 bases at J, with 4 bases in the middle. Germline V gene lookup returns CDR1 MNHNS and CDR2 SASEGT. The CDR3 sequence is 12 residues long. The CDR3 loop is CASRDYNSPLHF. CDR3 nucleotides: TGTGCCAGCAGGGATTATAATTCACCCCTCCACTTT.

This clonotype was seen at least ten times. This chain uses TRBV20-1 with TRBJ2-5, with D perhaps matching TRBD1 or TRBD2 (5 bases each). The ends were cut back, 5 bases at V and 3 bases at J, with 13 bases in the middle. CDR1 DFQATT and CDR2 SNEGSKA come from the germline V gene (reference sequence). The CDR3 has 13 amino acids. CDR3 bases: TGCAGTGCTGCACAGGACGGGAAAGAGACCCAGTACTTC. This translates into CSAAQDGKETQYF.

Ten or more counts support this clonotype. J is TRBJ2-1 and V is TRBV4-1; 9 positions match TRBD2. CDR1 MGHRA and CDR2 YSYEKL come from the germline V gene. The CDR3 has 16 amino acids. V was pared by 4 bases and J by 4 bases, with 8 bases of the junction left unmatched. As DNA, the CDR3 is TGCGCCAGCAGCCTCTCAGGACTAGCGAAGTACAATGAGCAGTTCTTC. Translating gives CASSLSGLAKYNEQFF.